This is a list of T cell receptor beta chains from one sample in a study of regulatory T cells in long-lasting Graves disease. A single record per CDR3 protein comes from TCRdb applying MiXCR to the multiplex PCR reads. The sample includes 500,000 to 800,000 distinct CDR3 sequences, 25% to 30% of them seen just once. The starting material was peripheral blood mononuclear cells (PBMCs), obtained when the disease was refractory, from a patient treated with antithyroid drugs. The receptors stem from a female donor with Graves disease. Both conserved end residues are part of each CDR3. A D gene is named only where the DNA matches it firmly. Clone size appears in some rows only: once, few, many, or a class for an expanded clone.

cdr3_aa cdr3_nt d_call j_call v_call clone_size
CASSQELTGTNTEAFF TGTGCCAGCAGCCAAGAGTTAACAGGGACGAACACTGAAGCTTTCTTT - TRBJ1-1 TRBV3-1 -
CASSDSGVYYEQYF TGTGCCAGCAGCGACTCGGGAGTCTATTACGAGCAGTACTTC - TRBJ2-7 TRBV11-2 -
CASSELGPRAWASETQYF TGTGCCAGCAGTGAATTGGGCCCGAGGGCCTGGGCGTCAGAGACCCAGTACTTC - TRBJ2-5 TRBV2 many
CASSLVGGTITEAFF TGTGCCAGCAGTTTAGTAGGGGGGACAATAACTGAAGCTTTCTTT - TRBJ1-1 TRBV12-3/TRBV12-4 many
CASTGGPGNSPLHF TGTGCCTCTACGGGGGGTCCGGGTAATTCACCCCTCCACTTT - TRBJ1-6 TRBV12-3/TRBV12-4 -
CASRTGTGGRNSPLHF TGTGCCAGCAGAACCGGGACAGGGGGCAGAAATTCACCCCTCCACTTT TRBD1 TRBJ1-6 TRBV6-1 -
CSARDAGGTGELFF TGCAGTGCTAGAGATGCGGGAGGAACCGGGGAGCTGTTTTTT TRBD2 TRBJ2-2 TRBV20-1 -
CAWSPRDQAFF TGTGCCTGGAGTCCCCGGGACCAAGCTTTCTTT - TRBJ1-1 TRBV30 -
CSARGTGRYEQYF TGCAGTGCTAGAGGGACAGGGAGGTACGAGCAGTACTTC TRBD1 TRBJ2-7 TRBV20-1 -
CAWSGGGTYGYTF TGTGCCTGGAGTGGTGGTGGTACATATGGCTACACCTTC - TRBJ1-2 TRBV30 -
CAISESTLSRYEQYF TGTGCCATCAGTGAGTCGACTCTATCCCGCTACGAGCAGTACTTC - TRBJ2-7 TRBV10-3 -
CAWSVVKGPHGEAFF TGTGCCTGGAGTGTCGTAAAGGGACCACACGGTGAAGCTTTCTTT - TRBJ1-1 TRBV30 -
CASSPVGDTEAFF TGTGCCAGCAGCCCTGTGGGGGACACTGAAGCTTTCTTT - TRBJ1-1 TRBV9 -
CASSLRGGSSNQPQHF TGTGCCAGCAGCCTTAGGGGGGGTTCGAGCAATCAGCCCCAGCATTTT - TRBJ1-5 TRBV7-2 many
CASSSSGGNTGELLF TGTGCCAGCAGCTCTAGCGGAGGGAACACCGGGGAGCTGCTTTTT TRBD2 TRBJ2-2 TRBV7-7 -
CASSADPTNEKLFF TGTGCCAGCAGTGCCGATCCTACTAATGAAAAACTGTTTTTT - TRBJ1-4 TRBV6-1 once
CASSLSFRLNTEAFF TGTGCCAGCAGTTTATCCTTCAGATTGAACACTGAAGCTTTCTTT - TRBJ1-1 TRBV27 many
CSARDDRVNTAYEQYF TGCAGTGCTAGAGACGACAGGGTTAATACCGCCTACGAGCAGTACTTC TRBD1 TRBJ2-7 TRBV20-1 -
CSARPGEAYEQYF TGCAGTGCCAGGCCCGGGGAAGCCTACGAGCAGTACTTC - TRBJ2-7 TRBV20-1 few
CASSQERTGRRGYTF TGTGCCAGCAGCCAGGAAAGGACAGGGAGGCGCGGCTACACCTTC TRBD1 TRBJ1-2 TRBV4-2 -
CASSFPSEIYGYTF TGTGCCAGCAGCTTTCCTTCTGAAATCTATGGCTACACCTTC - TRBJ1-2 TRBV5-6 many
CASSRAGTGLVSNQPQHF TGTGCCAGTAGTCGTGCCGGGACAGGGCTTGTTAGCAATCAGCCCCAGCATTTT TRBD1 TRBJ1-5 TRBV19 -
CASSYPAPMTGTGELFF TGTGCCAGCAGTTACCCCGCCCCAATGACAGGCACCGGGGAGCTGTTTTTT - TRBJ2-2 TRBV6-2/TRBV6-3 -
CASSYSPDSYNSPLHF TGTGCCAGCAGTTACTCACCCGACAGTTATAATTCACCCCTCCACTTT - TRBJ1-6 TRBV6-9 few
CSAEGGPELFF TGCAGTGCCGAAGGGGGCCCAGAACTGTTTTTT TRBD1 TRBJ1-4 TRBV20-1 few
CSASPDGQTYEQYF TGCAGTGCTAGCCCCGACGGGCAGACCTACGAGCAGTACTTC - TRBJ2-7 TRBV20-1 -
CASTTSTPSGTHGEEQYF TGTGCCAGCACCACTTCGACCCCTAGCGGGACCCACGGTGAGGAGCAGTACTTC TRBD2 TRBJ2-7 TRBV27 -
CASSPEGGRSYEQYF TGCGCCAGCAGCCCGGAGGGCGGGAGGAGTTACGAGCAGTACTTC TRBD2 TRBJ2-7 TRBV5-1 once
CASSGGQFTEAFF TGCGCCAGCAGCGGGGGACAGTTTACTGAAGCTTTCTTT TRBD1 TRBJ1-1 TRBV5-1 -
CSASTGPGDGYTF TGCAGTGCTAGTACAGGGCCTGGAGATGGCTACACCTTC - TRBJ1-2 TRBV20-1 -
CAISPSGQMNTEAFF TGTGCCATCAGCCCGTCGGGACAGATGAACACTGAAGCTTTCTTT TRBD1 TRBJ1-1 TRBV10-3 few
CASSLAMGASVYGYTF TGTGCCAGCAGCTTAGCGATGGGGGCCTCAGTCTATGGCTACACCTTC - TRBJ1-2 TRBV7-9 -
CASSYRTGAANQPQHF TGTGCCAGCAGCTATAGGACAGGGGCCGCTAATCAGCCCCAGCATTTT TRBD1 TRBJ1-5 TRBV16 few
CATSDRDRKQYF TGTGCCACCAGTGACCGGGACAGGAAGCAGTACTTC TRBD1 TRBJ2-7 TRBV24-1 few
CASSFRTLGDTEAFF TGTGCCAGCAGTTTCAGGACCCTCGGGGACACTGAAGCTTTCTTT - TRBJ1-1 TRBV28 many
CASSPGQGSLAEAFF TGTGCCAGCAGCCCGGGACAGGGGAGTTTAGCGGAAGCTTTCTTT TRBD1 TRBJ1-1 TRBV11-2 many
CAIRKEVHSYEQYF TGTGCCATCAGGAAGGAGGTTCACTCCTACGAGCAGTACTTC - TRBJ2-7 TRBV10-3 few
CASSGSGGDEKLFF TGTGCCAGCAGCGGATCGGGAGGGGATGAAAAACTGTTTTTT - TRBJ1-4 TRBV6-1 many
CSVEVGTGAWTQYF TGCAGCGTTGAAGTTGGGACAGGGGCATGGACCCAGTACTTC TRBD1 TRBJ2-5 TRBV29-1 -
CATQRDTSNTEAFF TGTGCCACCCAGAGAGACACTTCGAACACTGAAGCTTTCTTT - TRBJ1-1 TRBV15 few
CASSSQAGDNSPLHF TGTGCCAGCAGCTCTCAGGCGGGGGATAATTCACCCCTCCACTTT - TRBJ1-6 TRBV5-4 few
CASSWDPYNSPLHF TGTGCCAGCAGTTGGGACCCCTATAATTCACCCCTCCACTTT - TRBJ1-6 TRBV6-2/TRBV6-3 -
CASSYEARGNQPQHF TGTGCCAGCAGTTACGAGGCGCGGGGCAATCAGCCCCAGCATTTT - TRBJ1-5 TRBV6-5 -
CASSYDGISGYTF TGTGCCAGCAGTTACGACGGGATCTCTGGCTACACCTTC - TRBJ1-2 TRBV27 -
CSVEGPSGDGYTF TGCAGCGTTGAGGGCCCGTCGGGGGACGGCTACACCTTC - TRBJ1-2 TRBV29-1 -
CSVRAGVAETQYF TGCAGCGTAAGAGCGGGAGTGGCAGAGACCCAGTACTTC TRBD2 TRBJ2-5 TRBV29-1 -
CAISDGQSSNQPQHF TGTGCCATCAGTGACGGACAGAGTAGCAATCAGCCCCAGCATTTT - TRBJ1-5 TRBV10-3 few
CASSTNPQPQHF TGTGCCAGCAGTACCAATCCTCAGCCCCAGCATTTT - TRBJ1-5 TRBV6-1 few
CASSLLRQGSLSNTEAFF TGCGCCAGCAGCTTGTTGAGACAGGGGTCCCTGTCGAACACTGAAGCTTTCTTT TRBD1 TRBJ1-1 TRBV5-1 -
CASKPGTGNTEAFF TGTGCCAGCAAACCCGGGACAGGGAACACTGAAGCTTTCTTT TRBD1 TRBJ1-1 TRBV12-3/TRBV12-4 many
CASREGQGYQPQHF TGTGCCAGCAGGGAGGGACAGGGGTATCAGCCCCAGCATTTT TRBD1 TRBJ1-5 TRBV2 few
CASRGGGEGPYEQYF TGTGCCAGCAGGGGCGGGGGCGAGGGACCCTACGAGCAGTACTTC - TRBJ2-7 TRBV7-3 -